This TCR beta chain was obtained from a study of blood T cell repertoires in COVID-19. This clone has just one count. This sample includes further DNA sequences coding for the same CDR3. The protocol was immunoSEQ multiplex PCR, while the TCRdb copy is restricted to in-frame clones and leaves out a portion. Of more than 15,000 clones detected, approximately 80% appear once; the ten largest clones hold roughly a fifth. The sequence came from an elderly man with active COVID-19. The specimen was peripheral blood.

CDR3 in amino acids: CASFSGQGLYEQYF. The CDR3 DNA follows: TGTGCCAGCTTTTCGGGACAGGGACTCTACGAGCAGTACTTC. The V and J genes are TRBV28 and TRBJ2-7; 9 bases agree with TRBD1. CDR1 MDHEN and CDR2 SYDVKM come from the germline V gene. J lost 3 bases, V lost 8 bases, and 8 bases had no gene match. CDR3 length: 14 amino acids.